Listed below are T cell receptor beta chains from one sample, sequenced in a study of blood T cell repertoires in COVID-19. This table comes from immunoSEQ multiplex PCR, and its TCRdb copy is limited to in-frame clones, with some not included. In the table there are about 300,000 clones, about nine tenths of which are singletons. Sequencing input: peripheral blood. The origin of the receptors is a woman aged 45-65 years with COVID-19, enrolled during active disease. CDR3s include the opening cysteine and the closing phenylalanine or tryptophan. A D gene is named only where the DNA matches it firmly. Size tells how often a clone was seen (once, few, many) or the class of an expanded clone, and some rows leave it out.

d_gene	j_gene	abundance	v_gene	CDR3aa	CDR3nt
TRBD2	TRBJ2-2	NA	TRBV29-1	CSVRDGPRESSGELFF	TGCAGCGTTCGGGATGGCCCGCGGGAGTCGTCCGGGGAGCTGTTTTTT
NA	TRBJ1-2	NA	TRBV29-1	CSVEQPADYDYTF	TGCAGCGTTGAGCAACCAGCGGACTATGACTACACCTTC
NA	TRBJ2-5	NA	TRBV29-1	CSVKPRETQYF	TGCAGCGTTAAACCGCGAGAGACCCAGTACTTC
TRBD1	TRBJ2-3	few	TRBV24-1	CATSDWGQGASTDTQYF	TGTGCCACCAGTGATTGGGGACAGGGGGCTAGCACAGATACGCAGTATTTT
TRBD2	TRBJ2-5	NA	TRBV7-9	CASSPRLAGREETQYF	TGTGCCAGCAGCCCCAGACTAGCGGGGAGGGAGGAGACCCAGTACTTC
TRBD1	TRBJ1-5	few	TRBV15	CATSVGQKNQPQHF	TGTGCCACCAGCGTGGGACAGAAAAATCAGCCCCAGCATTTT
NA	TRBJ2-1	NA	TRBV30	CAWTQDTSSYNEQFF	TGTGCCTGGACCCAGGACACGAGCTCCTACAATGAGCAGTTCTTC
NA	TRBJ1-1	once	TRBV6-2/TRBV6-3	CASSSYLGVGYTEAFF	TGTGCCAGCAGTTCTTACTTAGGGGTGGGGTACACTGAAGCTTTCTTT
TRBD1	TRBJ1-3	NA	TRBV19	CASSQSRQGARGNTIYF	TGTGCCAGTAGTCAAAGTCGACAGGGGGCGCGCGGAAACACCATATATTTT
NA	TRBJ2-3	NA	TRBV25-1	CASSEPGSSDTQYF	TGTGCCAGCAGTGAACCCGGGAGCTCAGATACGCAGTATTTT
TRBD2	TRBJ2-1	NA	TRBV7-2	CASSLPLVGSGRSHNEQFF	TGTGCCAGCAGCTTACCCCTGGTGGGTAGCGGGAGGTCGCACAATGAGCAGTTCTTC
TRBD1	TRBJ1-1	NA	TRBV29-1	CSVERTGGTEAFF	TGCAGCGTTGAAAGAACAGGGGGCACTGAAGCTTTCTTT
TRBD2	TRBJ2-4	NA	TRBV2	CASRLAGTKNIQYF	TGTGCCAGCAGGCTAGCGGGGACCAAAAACATTCAGTACTTC
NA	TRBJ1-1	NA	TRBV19	CASSIVGGGPESAFF	TGTGCCAGTAGTATAGTAGGGGGGGGTCCGGAGTCAGCTTTCTTT
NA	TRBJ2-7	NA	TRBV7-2	CASSSRERSSYEQYF	TGTGCCAGCAGCTCCCGAGAACGAAGCTCCTACGAGCAGTACTTC
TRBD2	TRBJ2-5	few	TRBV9	CASSAGTSGSLLETQYF	TGTGCCAGCAGCGCTGGGACTAGCGGGAGTCTTTTGGAGACCCAGTACTTC
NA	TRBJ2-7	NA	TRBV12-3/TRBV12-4	CASSLQGYEQYF	TGTGCCAGCAGTCTACAGGGTTACGAGCAGTACTTC
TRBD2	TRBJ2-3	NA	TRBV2	CASSVNERPGLATDTQYF	TGTGCCAGCAGTGTAAATGAAAGACCGGGACTAGCCACAGATACGCAGTATTTT
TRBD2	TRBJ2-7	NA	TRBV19	CASSTLAGSSYEQYF	TGTGCCAGTAGTACCCTAGCGGGGAGCTCCTACGAGCAGTACTTC
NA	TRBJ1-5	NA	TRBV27	CASSPFFTDQPQHF	TGTGCCAGCAGTCCCTTCTTTACGGATCAGCCCCAGCATTTT
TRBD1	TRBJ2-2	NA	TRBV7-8	CASSPGTGGAGGELFF	TGTGCCAGCAGCCCTGGGACAGGGGGCGCGGGCGGGGAGCTGTTTTTT
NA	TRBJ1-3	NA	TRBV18	CASAPIYDSSGNTIYF	TGTGCCAGCGCACCAATATACGACAGCTCTGGAAACACCATATATTTT
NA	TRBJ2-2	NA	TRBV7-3	CASSLLGGSNTGELFF	TGTGCCAGCAGCTTACTTGGGGGGTCGAACACCGGGGAGCTGTTTTTT
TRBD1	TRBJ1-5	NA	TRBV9	CASSSGQGSQPQHF	TGTGCCAGCAGCTCGGGACAGGGAAGTCAGCCCCAGCATTTT
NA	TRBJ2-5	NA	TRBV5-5	CASSFGGETQYF	TGTGCCAGCAGCTTCGGGGGTGAGACCCAGTACTTC
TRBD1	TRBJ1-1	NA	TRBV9	CASSVGGGGYSTEAFF	TGTGCCAGCAGCGTAGGAGGGGGCGGTTATAGCACTGAAGCTTTCTTT
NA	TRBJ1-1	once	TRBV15	CATSSEGPEAFF	TGTGCCACCAGCAGTGAGGGCCCTGAAGCTTTCTTT
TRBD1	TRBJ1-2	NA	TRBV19	CASSIGPGTANYGYTF	TGTGCCAGTAGTATAGGACCCGGGACAGCCAACTATGGCTACACCTTC
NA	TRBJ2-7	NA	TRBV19	CASSLRGSYEQYF	TGTGCCAGTAGTCTCAGGGGCTCCTACGAGCAGTACTTC
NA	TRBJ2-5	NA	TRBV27	CASRAYVQETQYF	TGTGCCAGCAGGGCATACGTCCAAGAGACCCAGTACTTC
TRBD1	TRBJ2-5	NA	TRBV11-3	CASSFTGAGETQYF	TGTGCCAGCAGCTTTACAGGGGCGGGAGAGACCCAGTACTTC
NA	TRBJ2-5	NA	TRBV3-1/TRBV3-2	CASSQDWDFQETQYF	TGTGCCAGCAGCCAAGACTGGGACTTCCAAGAGACCCAGTACTTC
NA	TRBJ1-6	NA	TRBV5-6	CASSRDLDSPLHF	TGTGCCAGCAGCCGGGACTTGGATTCACCCCTCCACTTT
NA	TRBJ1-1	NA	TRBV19	CASSIGRQNTEAFF	TGTGCCAGTAGTATAGGCCGACAGAACACTGAAGCTTTCTTT
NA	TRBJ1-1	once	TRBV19	CASSSPGGFSTEAFF	TGTGCCAGTAGTTCCCCCGGGGGGTTTAGTACTGAAGCTTTCTTT
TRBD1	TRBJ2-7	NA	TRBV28	CASSHSTGSREQYF	TGTGCCAGCAGCCACTCGACAGGGTCTAGAGAGCAGTACTTC
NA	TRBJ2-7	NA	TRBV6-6	CASSSGLEQYF	TGTGCCAGCAGTTCAGGGCTCGAGCAGTACTTC
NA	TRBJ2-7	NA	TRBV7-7	CASSKEQGPAYEQYF	TGTGCTAGCAGCAAAGAGCAGGGGCCTGCCTACGAGCAGTACTTC
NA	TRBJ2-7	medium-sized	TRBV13	CASSLRGHHFYEQYF	TGTGCCAGCAGCTTAAGGGGACATCATTTCTACGAGCAGTACTTC
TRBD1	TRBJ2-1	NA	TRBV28	CASSSSRDRDLQFF	TGTGCCAGCAGTTCGTCCCGGGACAGGGACCTGCAGTTCTTC
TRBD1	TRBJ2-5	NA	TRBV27	CASSPRDRGWETQYF	TGTGCCAGCAGTCCGAGGGACAGGGGGTGGGAGACCCAGTACTTC
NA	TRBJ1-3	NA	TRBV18	CASSDSGRGSGNTIYF	TGTGCCAGCTCAGATTCCGGGAGAGGCTCTGGAAACACCATATATTTT
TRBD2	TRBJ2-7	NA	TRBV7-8	CASSFTSDYEQYF	TGTGCCAGCAGCTTTACTAGCGACTACGAGCAGTACTTC